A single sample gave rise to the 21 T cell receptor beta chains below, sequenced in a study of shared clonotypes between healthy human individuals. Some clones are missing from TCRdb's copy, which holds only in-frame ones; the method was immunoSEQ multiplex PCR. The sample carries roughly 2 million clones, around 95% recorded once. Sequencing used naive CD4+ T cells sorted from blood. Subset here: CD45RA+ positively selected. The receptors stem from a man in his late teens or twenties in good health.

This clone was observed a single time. CDR3 loop: CASNVGGQAYGYTF. The CDR3 coding sequence is TGTGCCAGCAACGTTGGGGGACAAGCATATGGCTACACCTTC. The gene calls are TRBV28 and TRBJ1-2; TRBD1 might be the D (6 bases). The CDR3 loop spans 14 amino acids. CDR1 and CDR2 from the germline V gene are MDHEN and SYDVKM. With 7 bases removed from V and 5 bases from J, the gap between germline ends came to 17 bases.

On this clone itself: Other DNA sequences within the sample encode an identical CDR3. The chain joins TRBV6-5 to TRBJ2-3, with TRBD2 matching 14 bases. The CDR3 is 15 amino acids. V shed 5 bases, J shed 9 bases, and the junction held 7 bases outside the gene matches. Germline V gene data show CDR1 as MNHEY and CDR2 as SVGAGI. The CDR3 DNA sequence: TGTGCCAGCAGTCGAGGACTAGCGGGAGGAGACACGCAGTATTTT. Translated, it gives CASSRGLAGGDTQYF.

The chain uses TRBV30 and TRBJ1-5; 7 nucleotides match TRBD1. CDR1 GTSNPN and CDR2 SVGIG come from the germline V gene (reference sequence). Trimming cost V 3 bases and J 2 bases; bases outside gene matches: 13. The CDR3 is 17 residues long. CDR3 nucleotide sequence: TGTGCCTGGAGCTCCGACAGGGTGAATACGGGCAATCAGCCCCAGCATTTT. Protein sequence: CAWSSDRVNTGNQPQHF.

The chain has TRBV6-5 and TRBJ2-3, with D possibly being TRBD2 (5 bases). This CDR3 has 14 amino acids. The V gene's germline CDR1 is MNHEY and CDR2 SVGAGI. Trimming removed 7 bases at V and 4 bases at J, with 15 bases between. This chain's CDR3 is CASTRLAPPDTQYF. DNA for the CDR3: TGTGCCAGCACCCGGCTAGCTCCCCCAGATACGCAGTATTTT.

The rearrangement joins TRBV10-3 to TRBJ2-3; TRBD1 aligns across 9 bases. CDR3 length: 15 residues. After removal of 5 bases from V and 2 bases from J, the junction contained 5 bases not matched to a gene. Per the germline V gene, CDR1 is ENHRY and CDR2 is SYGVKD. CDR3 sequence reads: CAISLGQGLTDTQYF. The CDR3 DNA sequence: TGTGCCATCAGTCTAGGACAGGGGCTCACAGATACGCAGTATTTT.

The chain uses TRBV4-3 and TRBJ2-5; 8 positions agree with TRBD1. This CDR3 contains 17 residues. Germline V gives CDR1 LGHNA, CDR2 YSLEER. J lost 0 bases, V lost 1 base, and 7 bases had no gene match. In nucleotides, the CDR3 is TGCGCCAGCAGCCAAGGAGTTAGGGACAGGTACCAAGAGACCCAGTACTTC. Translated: CASSQGVRDRYQETQYF.

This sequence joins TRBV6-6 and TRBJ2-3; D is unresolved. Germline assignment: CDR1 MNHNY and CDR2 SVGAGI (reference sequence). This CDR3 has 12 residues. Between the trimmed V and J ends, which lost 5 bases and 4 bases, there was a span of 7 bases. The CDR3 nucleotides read TGTGCCAGCAGTGACTTTCCAGATACGCAGTATTTT. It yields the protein CASSDFPDTQYF.

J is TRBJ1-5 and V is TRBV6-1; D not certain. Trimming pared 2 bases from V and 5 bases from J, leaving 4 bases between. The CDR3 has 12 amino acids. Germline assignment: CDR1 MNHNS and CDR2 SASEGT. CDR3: CASSELHQPQHF. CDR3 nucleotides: TGTGCCAGCAGTGAATTGCATCAGCCCCAGCATTTT.

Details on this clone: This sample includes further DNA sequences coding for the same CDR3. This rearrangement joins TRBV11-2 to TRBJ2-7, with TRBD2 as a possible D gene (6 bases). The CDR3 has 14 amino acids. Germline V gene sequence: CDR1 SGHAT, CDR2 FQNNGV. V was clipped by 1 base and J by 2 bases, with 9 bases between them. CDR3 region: CASSLVSGAYEQYF. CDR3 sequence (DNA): TGTGCCAGCAGCTTAGTTAGCGGAGCCTACGAGCAGTACTTC.

CDR3 sequence: CASSQGSLNTGELFF. DNA for the CDR3: TGCGCCAGCAGCCAAGGGTCCTTGAACACCGGGGAGCTGTTTTTT. The chain combines TRBV4-3 with TRBJ2-2; D gene unclear. The V end was cut by 1 base, the J end by 1 base, with 7 bases between. Germline values: CDR1 LGHNA, CDR2 YSLEER. This CDR3 contains 15 residues.

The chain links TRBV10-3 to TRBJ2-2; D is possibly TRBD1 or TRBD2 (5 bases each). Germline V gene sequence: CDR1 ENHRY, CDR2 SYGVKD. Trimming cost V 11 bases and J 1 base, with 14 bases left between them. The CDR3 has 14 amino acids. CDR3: CAADGTGNTGELFF. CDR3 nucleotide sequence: TGTGCCGCGGATGGGACGGGGAACACCGGGGAGCTGTTTTTT.

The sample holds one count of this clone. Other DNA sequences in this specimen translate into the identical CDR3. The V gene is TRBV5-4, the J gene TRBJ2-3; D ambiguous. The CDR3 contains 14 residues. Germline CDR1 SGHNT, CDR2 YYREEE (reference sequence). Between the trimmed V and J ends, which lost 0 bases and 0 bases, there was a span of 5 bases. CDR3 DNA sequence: TGTGCCAGCAGCTTGGTAGGTAGCACAGATACGCAGTATTTT. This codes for CASSLVGSTDTQYF. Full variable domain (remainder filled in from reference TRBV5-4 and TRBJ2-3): ETGVTQSPTHLIKTRGQQVTLRCSSQSGHNTVSWYQQALGQGPQFIFQYYREEENGRGNFPPRFSGLQFPNYSSELNVNALELDDSALYLCASSLVGSTDTQYFGPGTRLTVL.

CDR3 coding DNA: TGTGCCAGCAGCTTAGACGGGGGGAGAGGCGAGCAGTACTTC. Translating gives CASSLDGGRGEQYF. This chain connects TRBV13 to TRBJ2-7, with 7 bases matching TRBD2. Germline V gives CDR1 PRHDT, CDR2 FYEKMQ (reference sequence). Losses at the gene ends were 1 base for V and 6 bases for J; bases not matched to a gene: 6. There are 14 residues in the CDR3.

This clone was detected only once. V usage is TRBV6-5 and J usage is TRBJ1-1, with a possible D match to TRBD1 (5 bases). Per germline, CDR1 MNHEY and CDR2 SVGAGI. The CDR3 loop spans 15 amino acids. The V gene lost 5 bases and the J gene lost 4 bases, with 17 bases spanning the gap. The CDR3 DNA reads TGTGCCAGCAGTCGACAAGGGAACGGGGCCACTGAAGCTTTCTTT. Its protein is CASSRQGNGATEAFF.

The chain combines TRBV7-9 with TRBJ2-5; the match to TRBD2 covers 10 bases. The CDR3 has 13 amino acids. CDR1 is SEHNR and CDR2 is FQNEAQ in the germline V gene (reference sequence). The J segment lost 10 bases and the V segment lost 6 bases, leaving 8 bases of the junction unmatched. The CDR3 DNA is TGTGCCAGCAGTACTAGCGGGATTGGGGTCCAGTACTTC. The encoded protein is CASSTSGIGVQYF.

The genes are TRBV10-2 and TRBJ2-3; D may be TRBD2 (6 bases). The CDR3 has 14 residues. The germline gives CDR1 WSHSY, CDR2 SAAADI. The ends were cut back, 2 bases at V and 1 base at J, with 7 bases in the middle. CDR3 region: CASSERRGTDTQYF. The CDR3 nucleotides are TGCGCCAGCAGTGAGAGGAGGGGCACAGATACGCAGTATTTT.

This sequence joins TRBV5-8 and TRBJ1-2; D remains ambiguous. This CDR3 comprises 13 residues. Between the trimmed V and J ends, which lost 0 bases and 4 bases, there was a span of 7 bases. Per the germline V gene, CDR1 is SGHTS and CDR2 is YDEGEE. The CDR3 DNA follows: TGTGCCAGCAGCTTGGTCCCGGTCTATGGCTACACCTTC. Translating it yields CASSLVPVYGYTF.

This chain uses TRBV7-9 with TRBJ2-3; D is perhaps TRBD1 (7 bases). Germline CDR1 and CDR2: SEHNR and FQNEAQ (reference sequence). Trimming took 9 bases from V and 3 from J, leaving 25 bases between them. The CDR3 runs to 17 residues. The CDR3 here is CARYCKGAGTLTDTQYF. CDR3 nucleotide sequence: TGTGCCAGATACTGCAAGGGGGCGGGAACCTTGACAGATACGCAGTATTTT.

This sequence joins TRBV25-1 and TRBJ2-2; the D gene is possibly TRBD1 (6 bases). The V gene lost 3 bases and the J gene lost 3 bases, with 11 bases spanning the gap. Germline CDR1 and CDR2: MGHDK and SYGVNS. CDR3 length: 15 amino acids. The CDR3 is CASSEVGAHTGELFF. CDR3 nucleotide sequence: TGTGCCAGCAGTGAGGTGGGGGCCCACACCGGGGAGCTGTTTTTT. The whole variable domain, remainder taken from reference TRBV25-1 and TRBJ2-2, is EADIYQTPRYLVIGTGKKITLECSQTMGHDKMYWYQQDPGMELHLIHYSYGVNSTEKGDLSSESTVSRIRTEHFPLTLESARPSHTSQYLCASSEVGAHTGELFFGEGSRLTVL.

CDR3 sequence: CASSEFGLGSSETQYF. The CDR3 coding sequence is TGTGCCAGCAGTGAATTTGGGTTAGGTAGCAGCGAGACCCAGTACTTC. The chain joins TRBV2 to TRBJ2-5, with D unclear. The CDR3 extends over 16 amino acids. V dropped 2 bases and J dropped 5 bases, with 18 bases sitting between them. The germline V gene has CDR1 SNHLY and CDR2 FYNNEI.

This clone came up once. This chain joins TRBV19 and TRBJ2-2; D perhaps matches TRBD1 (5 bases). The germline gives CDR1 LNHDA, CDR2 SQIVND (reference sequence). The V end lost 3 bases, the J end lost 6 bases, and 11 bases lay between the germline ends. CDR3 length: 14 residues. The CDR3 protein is CASSIVDTPGELFF. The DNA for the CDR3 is TGTGCCAGTAGTATTGTGGACACCCCCGGGGAGCTGTTTTTT.